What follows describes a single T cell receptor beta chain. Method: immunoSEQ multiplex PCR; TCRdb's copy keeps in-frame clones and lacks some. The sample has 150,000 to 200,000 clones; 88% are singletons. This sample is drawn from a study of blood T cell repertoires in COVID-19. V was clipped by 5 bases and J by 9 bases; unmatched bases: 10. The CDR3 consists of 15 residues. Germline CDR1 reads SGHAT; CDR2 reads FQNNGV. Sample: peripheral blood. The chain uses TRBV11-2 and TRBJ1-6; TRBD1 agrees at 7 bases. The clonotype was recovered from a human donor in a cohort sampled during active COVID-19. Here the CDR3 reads CASSLAGTDTSPLHF. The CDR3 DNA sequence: TGTGCCAGCAGCCTTGCGGGGACAGATACTTCACCCCTCCACTTT. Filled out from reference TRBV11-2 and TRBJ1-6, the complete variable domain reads EAGVAQSPRYKIIEKRQSVAFWCNPISGHATLYWYQQILGQGPKLLIQFQNNGVVDDSQLPKDRFSAERLKGVDSTLKIQPAKLEDSAVYLCASSLAGTDTSPLHFGNGTRLTVT.